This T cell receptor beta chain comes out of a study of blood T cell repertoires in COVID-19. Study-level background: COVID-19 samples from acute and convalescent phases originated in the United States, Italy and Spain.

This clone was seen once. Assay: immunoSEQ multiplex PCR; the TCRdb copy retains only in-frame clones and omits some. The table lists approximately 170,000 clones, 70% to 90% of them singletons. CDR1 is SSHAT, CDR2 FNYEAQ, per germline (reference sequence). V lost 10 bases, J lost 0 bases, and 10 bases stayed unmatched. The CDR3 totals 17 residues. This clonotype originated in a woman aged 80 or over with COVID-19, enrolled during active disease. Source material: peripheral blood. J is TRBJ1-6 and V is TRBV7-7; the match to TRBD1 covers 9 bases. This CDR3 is CATMQDRGSSYNSPLHF. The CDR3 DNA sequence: TGTGCCACGATGCAGGACAGGGGTAGCTCCTATAATTCACCCCTCCACTTT.